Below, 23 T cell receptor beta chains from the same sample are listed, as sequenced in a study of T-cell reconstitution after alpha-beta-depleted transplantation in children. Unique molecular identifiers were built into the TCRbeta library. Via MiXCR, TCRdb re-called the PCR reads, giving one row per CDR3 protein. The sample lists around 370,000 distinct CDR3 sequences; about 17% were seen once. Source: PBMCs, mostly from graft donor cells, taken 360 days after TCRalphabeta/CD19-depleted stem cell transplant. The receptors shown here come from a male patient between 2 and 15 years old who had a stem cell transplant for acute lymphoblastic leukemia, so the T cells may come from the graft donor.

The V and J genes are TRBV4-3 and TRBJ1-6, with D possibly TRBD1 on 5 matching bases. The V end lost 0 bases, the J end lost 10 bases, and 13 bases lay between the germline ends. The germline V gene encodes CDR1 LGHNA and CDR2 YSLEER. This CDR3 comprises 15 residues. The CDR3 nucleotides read TGCGCCAGCAGCCAAGATAGTGGGGCTGGCTCACCCCTCCACTTT. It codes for CASSQDSGAGSPLHF.

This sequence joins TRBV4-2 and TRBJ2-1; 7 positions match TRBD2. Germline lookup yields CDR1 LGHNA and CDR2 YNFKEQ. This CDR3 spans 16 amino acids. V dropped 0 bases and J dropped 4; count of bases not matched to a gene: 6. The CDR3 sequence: CASSQDRSGDYNEQFF. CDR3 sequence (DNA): TGTGCCAGCAGCCAAGATAGGAGCGGGGATTACAATGAGCAGTTCTTC.

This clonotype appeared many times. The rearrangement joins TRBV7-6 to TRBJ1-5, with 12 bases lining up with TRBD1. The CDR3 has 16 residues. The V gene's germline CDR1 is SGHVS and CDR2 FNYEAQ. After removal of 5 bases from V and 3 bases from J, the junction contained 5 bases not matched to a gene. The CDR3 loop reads CASSLGTGGANQPQHF. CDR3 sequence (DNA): TGTGCCAGCAGCCTAGGGACAGGGGGCGCCAATCAGCCCCAGCATTTT.

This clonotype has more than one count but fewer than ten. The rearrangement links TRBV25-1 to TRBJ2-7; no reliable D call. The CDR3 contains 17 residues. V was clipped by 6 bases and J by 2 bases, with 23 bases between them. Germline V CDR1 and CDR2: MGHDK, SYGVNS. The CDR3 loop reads CASSGPLGRIVPYEQYF. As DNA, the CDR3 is TGTGCCAGCAGCGGTCCCCTCGGAAGGATTGTCCCCTACGAGCAGTACTTC.

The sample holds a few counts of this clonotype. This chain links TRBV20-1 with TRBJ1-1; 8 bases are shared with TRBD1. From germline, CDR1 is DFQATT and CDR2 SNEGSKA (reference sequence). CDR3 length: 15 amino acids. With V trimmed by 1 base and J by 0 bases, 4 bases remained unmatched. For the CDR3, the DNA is TGCAGTGCTAGAGGTGACAGGGGACTGAACACTGAAGCTTTCTTT. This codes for CSARGDRGLNTEAFF.

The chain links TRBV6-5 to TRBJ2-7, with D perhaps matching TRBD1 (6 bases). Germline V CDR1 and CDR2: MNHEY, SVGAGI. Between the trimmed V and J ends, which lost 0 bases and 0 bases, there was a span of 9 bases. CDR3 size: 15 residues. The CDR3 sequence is CASSYSGAISYEQYF. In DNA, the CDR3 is TGTGCCAGCAGTTACTCGGGGGCCATCTCCTACGAGCAGTACTTC.

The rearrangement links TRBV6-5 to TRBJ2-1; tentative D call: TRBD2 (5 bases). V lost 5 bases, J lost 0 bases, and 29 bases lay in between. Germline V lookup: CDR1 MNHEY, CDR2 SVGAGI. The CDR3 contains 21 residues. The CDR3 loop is CASSNTLGSWPTPSSYNEQFF. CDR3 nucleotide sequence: TGTGCCAGCAGTAACACCCTAGGGAGTTGGCCGACGCCCAGCTCCTACAATGAGCAGTTCTTC.

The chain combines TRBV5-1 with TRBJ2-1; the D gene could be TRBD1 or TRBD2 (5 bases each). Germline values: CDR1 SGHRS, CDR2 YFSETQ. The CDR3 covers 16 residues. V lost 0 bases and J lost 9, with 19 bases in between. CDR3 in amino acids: CASSLGVRSLGGEQFF. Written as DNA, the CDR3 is TGCGCCAGCAGCTTGGGAGTTAGAAGCCTTGGGGGTGAGCAGTTCTTC.

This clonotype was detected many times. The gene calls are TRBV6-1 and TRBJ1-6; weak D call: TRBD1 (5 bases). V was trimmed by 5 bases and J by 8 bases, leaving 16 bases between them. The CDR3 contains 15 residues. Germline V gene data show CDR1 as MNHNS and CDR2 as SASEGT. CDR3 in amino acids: CASSLMGGGDSPLHF. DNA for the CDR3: TGTGCCAGCAGTCTCATGGGGGGAGGAGATTCACCCCTCCACTTT.

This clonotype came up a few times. CDR3 sequence (DNA): TGCGCCAGCAGCCTAAACCCTAGGGCGTTCCGTAGCGGACACACCGGGGAGCTGTTTTTT. The encoded protein is CASSLNPRAFRSGHTGELFF. This chain uses TRBV4-3 with TRBJ2-2; possible D gene TRBD2, 6 bases. Trimming cost V 4 bases and J 3 bases, with 27 bases left between them. This CDR3 has 20 residues. Germline V lookup: CDR1 LGHNA, CDR2 YSLEER.

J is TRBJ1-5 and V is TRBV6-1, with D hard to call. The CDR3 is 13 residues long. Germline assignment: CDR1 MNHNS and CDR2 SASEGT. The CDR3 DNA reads TGTGCTAGCTCGGGGAGCGAATATCAGCCCCAGCATTTT. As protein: CASSGSEYQPQHF.

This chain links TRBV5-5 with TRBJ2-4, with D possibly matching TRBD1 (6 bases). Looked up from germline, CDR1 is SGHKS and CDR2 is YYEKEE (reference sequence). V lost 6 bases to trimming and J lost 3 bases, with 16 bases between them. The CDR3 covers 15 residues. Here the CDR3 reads CASTLPGTHKNIQYF. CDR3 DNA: TGTGCCAGCACCCTCCCCGGGACACACAAAAACATTCAGTACTTC.

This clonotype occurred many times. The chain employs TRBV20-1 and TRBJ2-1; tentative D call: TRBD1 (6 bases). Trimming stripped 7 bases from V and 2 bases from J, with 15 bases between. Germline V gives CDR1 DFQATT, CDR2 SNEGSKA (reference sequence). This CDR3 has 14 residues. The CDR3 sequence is CSVLTRGTYNEQFF. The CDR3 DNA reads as TGCAGTGTACTGACGAGGGGGACCTACAATGAGCAGTTCTTC.

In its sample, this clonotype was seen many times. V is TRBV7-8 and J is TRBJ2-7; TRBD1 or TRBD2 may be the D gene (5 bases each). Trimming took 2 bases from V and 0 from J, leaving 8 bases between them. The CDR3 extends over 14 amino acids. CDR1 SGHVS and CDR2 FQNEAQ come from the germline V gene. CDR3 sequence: CASSLWGSSYEQYF. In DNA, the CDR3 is TGTGCCAGCAGCTTATGGGGGAGCTCCTACGAGCAGTACTTC.

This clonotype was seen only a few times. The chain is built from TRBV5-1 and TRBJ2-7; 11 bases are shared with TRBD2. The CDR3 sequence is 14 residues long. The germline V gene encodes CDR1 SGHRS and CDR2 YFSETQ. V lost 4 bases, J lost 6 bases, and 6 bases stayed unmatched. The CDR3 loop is CASSILAGEVEQYF. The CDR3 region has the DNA TGCGCCAGCAGCATACTAGCGGGAGAGGTCGAGCAGTACTTC.

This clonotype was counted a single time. The CDR3 spells CASSLATTYNEQFF. Written as DNA, the CDR3 is TGTGCCAGCAGCTTAGCTACCACCTACAATGAGCAGTTCTTC. J is TRBJ2-1 and V is TRBV11-1; D is ambiguous. CDR1 is SGHAT, CDR2 FQDESV, per germline (reference sequence). The CDR3 loop spans 14 amino acids. The V end was cut by 0 bases, the J end by 2 bases, with 5 bases between. The complete variable domain, with remaining parts taken from reference TRBV11-1 and TRBJ2-1, reads EAEVAQSPRYKITEKSQAVAFWCDPISGHATLYWYRQILGQGPELLVQFQDESVVDDSQLPKDRFSAERLKGVDSTLKIQPAELGDSAMYLCASSLATTYNEQFFGPGTRLTVL.

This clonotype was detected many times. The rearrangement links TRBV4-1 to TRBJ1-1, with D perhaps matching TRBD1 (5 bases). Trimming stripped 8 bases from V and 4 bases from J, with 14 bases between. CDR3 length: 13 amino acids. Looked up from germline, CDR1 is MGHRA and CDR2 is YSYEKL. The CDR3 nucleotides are TGCGCCAGCCGCGGACCAGGGACCACTGAAGCTTTCTTT. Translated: CASRGPGTTEAFF.

This chain's CDR3 is CATKLADLSDEQFF. CDR3 in DNA: TGTGCCACCAAATTAGCGGACCTCTCCGATGAGCAGTTCTTC. The chain combines TRBV15 with TRBJ2-1; possible D gene TRBD2, 6 bases. Germline CDR1 reads LNHNV; CDR2 reads YYDKDF (reference sequence). Between the trimmed V and J ends, which lost 7 bases and 8 bases, there was a span of 18 bases. This CDR3 has 14 amino acids.

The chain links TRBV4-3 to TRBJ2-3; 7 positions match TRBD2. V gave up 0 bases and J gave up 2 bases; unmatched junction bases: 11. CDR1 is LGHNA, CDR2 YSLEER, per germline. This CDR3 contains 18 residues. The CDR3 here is CASSQELELADPTDTQYF. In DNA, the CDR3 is TGCGCCAGCAGCCAAGAGTTAGAGCTAGCGGATCCCACAGATACGCAGTATTTT.

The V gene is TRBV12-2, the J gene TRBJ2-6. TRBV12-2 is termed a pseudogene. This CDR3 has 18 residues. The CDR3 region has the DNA TGTGCAAGTCGCTTAGAACTAGCGACGAACCCCGGGGCCAACGTCCTGACTTTC. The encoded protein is CASRLELATNPGANVLTF.

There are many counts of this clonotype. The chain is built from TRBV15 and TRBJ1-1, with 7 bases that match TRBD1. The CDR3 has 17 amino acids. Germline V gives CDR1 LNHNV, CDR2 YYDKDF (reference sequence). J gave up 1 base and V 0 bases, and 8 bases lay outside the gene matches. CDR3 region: CATSRDRRQGPNTEAFF. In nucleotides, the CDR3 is TGTGCCACCAGCAGAGATCGGCGACAGGGTCCGAACACTGAAGCTTTCTTT.

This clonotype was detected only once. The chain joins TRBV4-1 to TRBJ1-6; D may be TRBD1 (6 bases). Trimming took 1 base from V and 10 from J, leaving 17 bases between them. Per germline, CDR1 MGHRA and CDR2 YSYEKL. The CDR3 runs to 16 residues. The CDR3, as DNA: TGCGCCAGCAGCCAAGCGACTGACAGGATCGGATCACCCCTCCACTTT. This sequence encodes CASSQATDRIGSPLHF.

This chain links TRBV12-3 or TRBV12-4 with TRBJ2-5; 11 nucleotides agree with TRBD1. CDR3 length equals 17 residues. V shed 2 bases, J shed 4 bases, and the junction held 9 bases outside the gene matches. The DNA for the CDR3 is TGTGCCAGCAGTTTACGGACAGGGGGCGTGAGGGGAGAGACCCAGTACTTC. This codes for CASSLRTGGVRGETQYF.